The subject of this entry is one T cell receptor beta chain. Germline values: CDR1 GTSNPN, CDR2 SVGIG (reference sequence). The germline V and J ends were trimmed by 1 base and 4 bases, with 10 bases remaining between them. This CDR3 spans 13 amino acids. This entry is derived from a study of blood T cell repertoires in COVID-19. Sequencing used immunoSEQ multiplex PCR; TCRdb keeps in-frame clones, though not all of them. The data contain about 350,000 clones, around nine tenths of them seen just once; the ten biggest clones take up about 0.94%. The chain links TRBV30 to TRBJ1-2; perhaps TRBD1 as D (5 bases). The TCR was taken from a woman aged 30 to 39 who had been exposed to COVID-19. Sequenced: PBMCs or T cells enriched from blood (not recorded which). CDR3 in DNA: TGTGCCTGGAGTGCCCGGGGGGGCTATGGCTACACCTTC. Amino acids: CAWSARGGYGYTF.